The clone carrying this TCR beta chain was counted between two and nine times. What it binds is not known. Germline lookup yields CDR1 SGHAT and CDR2 FQDESV (reference sequence). The CDR3 has 12 residues. V was pared by 5 bases and J by 7 bases, with 9 bases between. Amplification used 60 Vbeta primers and 13 Jbeta primers. TCRdb's copy holds only in-frame clones and misses some; the assay was immunoSEQ multiplex PCR. The sample carries under 200,000 clones, 84% recorded once. The sample comes from a study of cytomegalovirus exposure and HLA in healthy donors. Study observations and caveats: Reports described diagnosis of cytomegalovirus status by the classifier as highly specific and sensitive. In a later analysis, the majority of CMV-associated beta chains seemingly showed HLA restriction. The Asian-associated ancestry cluster reportedly had fewer N-insertions than the approximately 650-donor mean in a later analysis. Many donors carried some public TCRs, although rarity characterized most TCR sequences.

V gene TRBV11-1 combines with J gene TRBJ1-3, with D unclear. The TCR comes from a man aged 18 to 29 in good health and CMV-seronegative. Sequenced input: PBMCs. The CDR3 nucleotides read TGTGCCAGCAGCCCAACGGGGAACACCATATATTTT. This encodes CASSPTGNTIYF.